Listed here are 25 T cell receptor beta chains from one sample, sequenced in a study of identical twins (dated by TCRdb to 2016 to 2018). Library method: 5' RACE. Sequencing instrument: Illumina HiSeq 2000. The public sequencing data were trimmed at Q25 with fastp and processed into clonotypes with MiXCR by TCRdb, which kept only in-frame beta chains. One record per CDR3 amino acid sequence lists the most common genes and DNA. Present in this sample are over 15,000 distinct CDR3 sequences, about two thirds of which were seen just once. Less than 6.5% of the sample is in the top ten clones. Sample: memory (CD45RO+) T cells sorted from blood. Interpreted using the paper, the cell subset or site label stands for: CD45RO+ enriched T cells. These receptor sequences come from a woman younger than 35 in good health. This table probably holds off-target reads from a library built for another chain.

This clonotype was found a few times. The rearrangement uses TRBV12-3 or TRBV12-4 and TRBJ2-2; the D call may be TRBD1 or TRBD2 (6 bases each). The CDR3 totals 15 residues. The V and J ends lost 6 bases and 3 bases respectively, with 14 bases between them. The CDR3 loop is CASRSTGTYTGELFF. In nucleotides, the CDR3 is TGTGCCAGCAGGTCCACAGGGACTTACACCGGGGAGCTGTTTTTT.

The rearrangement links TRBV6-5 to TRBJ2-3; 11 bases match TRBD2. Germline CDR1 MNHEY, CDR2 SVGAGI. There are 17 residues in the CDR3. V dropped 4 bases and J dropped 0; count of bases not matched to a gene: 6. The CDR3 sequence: CASSSQTSGISTDTQYF. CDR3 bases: TGTGCCAGCAGTTCGCAGACTAGCGGGATTAGCACAGATACGCAGTATTTT.

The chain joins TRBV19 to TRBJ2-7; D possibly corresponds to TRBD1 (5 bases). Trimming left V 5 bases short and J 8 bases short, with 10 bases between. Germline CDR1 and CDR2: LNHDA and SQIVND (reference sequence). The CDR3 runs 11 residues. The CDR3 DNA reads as TGTGCCAGTAGTCCAGGGTGGCAGCAGTACTTC. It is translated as CASSPGWQQYF.

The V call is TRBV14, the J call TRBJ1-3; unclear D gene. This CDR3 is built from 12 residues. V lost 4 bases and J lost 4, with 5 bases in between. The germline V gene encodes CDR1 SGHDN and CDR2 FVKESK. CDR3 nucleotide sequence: TGTGCCAGCAGCCCTCGCGGAAACACCATATATTTT. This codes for CASSPRGNTIYF. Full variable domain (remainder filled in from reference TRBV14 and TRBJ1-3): EAGVTQFPSHSVIEKGQTVTLRCDPISGHDNLYWYRRVMGKEIKFLLHFVKESKQDESGMPNNRFLAERTGGTYSTLKVQPAELEDSGVYFCASSPRGNTIYFGEGSWLTVV.

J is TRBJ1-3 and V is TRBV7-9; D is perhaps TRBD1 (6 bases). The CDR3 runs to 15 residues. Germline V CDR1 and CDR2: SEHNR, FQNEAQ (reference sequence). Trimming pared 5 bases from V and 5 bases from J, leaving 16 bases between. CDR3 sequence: CASSRGQLGRNTIYF. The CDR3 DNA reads TGTGCCAGCAGCCGAGGACAGTTGGGGAGAAACACCATATATTTT.

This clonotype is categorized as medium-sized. CDR3 DNA sequence: TGCAGCGTTGAAGACGTGCACGAGCAGTACTTC. Encoded protein: CSVEDVHEQYF. The rearrangement joins TRBV29-1 to TRBJ2-7; D is undetermined. The CDR3 sequence is 11 residues long. V was shortened by 0 bases and J by 5 bases, with 5 bases between the two germline ends. Germline CDR1 is SQVTM and CDR2 is ANQGSEA.

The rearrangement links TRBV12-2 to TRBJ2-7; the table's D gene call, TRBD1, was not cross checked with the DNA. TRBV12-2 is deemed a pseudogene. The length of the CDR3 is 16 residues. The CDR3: CASRLGPGAISYEQYF. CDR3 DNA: TGTGCAAGTCGCTTAGGTCCGGGGGCGATCTCCTACGAGCAGTACTTC.

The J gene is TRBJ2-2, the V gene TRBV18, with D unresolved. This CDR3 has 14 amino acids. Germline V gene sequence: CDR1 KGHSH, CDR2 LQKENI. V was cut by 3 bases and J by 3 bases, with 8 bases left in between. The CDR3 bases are TGTGCCAGCTCACCTGCAGGTTACACCGGGGAGCTGTTTTTT. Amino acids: CASSPAGYTGELFF. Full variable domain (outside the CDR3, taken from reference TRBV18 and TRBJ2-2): NAGVMQNPRHLVRRRGQEARLRCSPMKGHSHVYWYRQLPEEGLKFMVYLQKENIIDESGMPKERFSAEFPKEGPSILRIQQVVRGDSAAYFCASSPAGYTGELFFGEGSRLTVL.

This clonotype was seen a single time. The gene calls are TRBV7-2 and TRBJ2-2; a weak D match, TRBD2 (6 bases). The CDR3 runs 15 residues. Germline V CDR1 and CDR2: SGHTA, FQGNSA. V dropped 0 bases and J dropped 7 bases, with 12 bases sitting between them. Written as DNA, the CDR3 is TGTGCCAGCAGCTTAGCTAGCGGACTCAGCGGGGAGCTGTTTTTT. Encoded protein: CASSLASGLSGELFF.

The CDR3 coding sequence is TGCGCCAGCAGAGACAGCACAGATACGCAGTATTTT. Translation: CASRDSTDTQYF. The rearrangement joins TRBV5-1 to TRBJ2-3, with D unresolved. Trimming removed 5 bases at V and 0 bases at J, with 4 bases between. The CDR3 sequence is 12 residues long. Germline loops: CDR1 SGHRS, CDR2 YFSETQ. Full variable domain (outside the CDR3, taken from reference TRBV5-1 and TRBJ2-3): KAGVTQTPRYLIKTRGQQVTLSCSPISGHRSVSWYQQTPGQGLQFLFEYFSETQRNKGNFPGRFSGRQFSNSRSEMNVSTLELGDSALYLCASRDSTDTQYFGPGTRLTVL.

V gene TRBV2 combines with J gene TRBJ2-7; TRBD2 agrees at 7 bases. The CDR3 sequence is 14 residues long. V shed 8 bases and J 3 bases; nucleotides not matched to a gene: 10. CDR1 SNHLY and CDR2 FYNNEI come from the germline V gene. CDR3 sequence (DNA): TGTGCCAGCGCTAAAGGCGGGAGTCTCTACGAGCAGTACTTC. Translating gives CASAKGGSLYEQYF.

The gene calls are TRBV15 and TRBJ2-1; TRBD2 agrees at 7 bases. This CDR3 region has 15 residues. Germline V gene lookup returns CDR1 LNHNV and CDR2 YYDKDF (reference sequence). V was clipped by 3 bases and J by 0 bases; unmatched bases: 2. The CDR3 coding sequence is TGTGCCACCAGCAGGCGGGGGACCTCCTACAATGAGCAGTTCTTC. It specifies CATSRRGTSYNEQFF.

The CDR3 region is CSVGRGDTQYF. The CDR3 region has the DNA TGCAGCGTAGGGCGGGGAGATACGCAGTATTTT. The chain links TRBV29-1 to TRBJ2-3; weak D call: TRBD2 (6 bases). This CDR3 comprises 11 residues. V gave up 6 bases and J gave up 5 bases, with 9 bases separating them. The V gene's germline CDR1 is SQVTM and CDR2 ANQGSEA.

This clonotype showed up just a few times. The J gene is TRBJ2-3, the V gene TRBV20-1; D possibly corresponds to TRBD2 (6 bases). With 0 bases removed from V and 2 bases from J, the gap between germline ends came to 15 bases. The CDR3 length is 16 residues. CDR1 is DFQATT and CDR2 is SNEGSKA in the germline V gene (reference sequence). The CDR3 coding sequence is TGCAGTGCTAGAGATGGGGGGAGCGGACCCACAGATACGCAGTATTTT. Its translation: CSARDGGSGPTDTQYF.

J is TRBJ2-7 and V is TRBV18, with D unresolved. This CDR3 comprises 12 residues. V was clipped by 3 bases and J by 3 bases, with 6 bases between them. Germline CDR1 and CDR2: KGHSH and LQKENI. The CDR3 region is CASSPQDYEQYF. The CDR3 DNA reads TGTGCCAGCTCACCCCAGGACTACGAGCAGTACTTC.

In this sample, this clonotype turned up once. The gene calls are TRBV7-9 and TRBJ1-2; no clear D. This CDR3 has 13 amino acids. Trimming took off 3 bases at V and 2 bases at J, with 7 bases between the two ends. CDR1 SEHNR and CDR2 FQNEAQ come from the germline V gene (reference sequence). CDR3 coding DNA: TGTGCCAGCAGCTTGAACGGAAACTATGGCTACACCTTC. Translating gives CASSLNGNYGYTF.

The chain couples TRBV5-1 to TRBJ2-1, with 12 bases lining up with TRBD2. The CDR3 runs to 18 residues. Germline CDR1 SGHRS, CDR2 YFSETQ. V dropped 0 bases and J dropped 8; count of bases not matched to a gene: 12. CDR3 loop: CASSLETSGRHPSYEQFF. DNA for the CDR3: TGCGCCAGCAGCTTGGAAACTAGCGGGAGGCACCCCTCATATGAGCAGTTCTTC.

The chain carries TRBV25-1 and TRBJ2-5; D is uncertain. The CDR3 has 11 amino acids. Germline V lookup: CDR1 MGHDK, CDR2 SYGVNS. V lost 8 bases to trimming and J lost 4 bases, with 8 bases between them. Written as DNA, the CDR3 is TGTGCCAGCGCCCCCGGAGAGACCCAGTACTTC. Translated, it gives CASAPGETQYF.

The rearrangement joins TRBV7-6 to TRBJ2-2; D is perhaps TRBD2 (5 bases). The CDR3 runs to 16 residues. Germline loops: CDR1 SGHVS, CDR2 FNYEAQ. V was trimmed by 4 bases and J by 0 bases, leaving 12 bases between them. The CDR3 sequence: CASSSSGRTNTGELFF. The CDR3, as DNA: TGTGCCAGCAGCTCCAGCGGTCGTACGAACACCGGGGAGCTGTTTTTT.

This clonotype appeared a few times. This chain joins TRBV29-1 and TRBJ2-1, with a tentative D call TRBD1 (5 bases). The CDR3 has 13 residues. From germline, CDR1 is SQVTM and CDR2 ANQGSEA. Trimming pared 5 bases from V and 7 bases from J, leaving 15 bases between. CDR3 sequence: CSVNEAPGNEQFF. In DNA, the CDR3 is TGCAGCGTTAATGAAGCGCCAGGGAATGAGCAGTTCTTC.

This CDR3 is CASSLGQGAYEQYF. The CDR3 nucleotides read TGTGCCAGCAGCCTCGGACAGGGGGCTTACGAGCAGTACTTC. J is TRBJ2-7 and V is TRBV6-1; 11 bases map to TRBD1. With 6 bases clipped from V and 4 bases from J, the junction kept 5 bases outside the gene matches. The germline CDR1 and CDR2 sequences are MNHNS and SASEGT. CDR3 length equals 14 residues.

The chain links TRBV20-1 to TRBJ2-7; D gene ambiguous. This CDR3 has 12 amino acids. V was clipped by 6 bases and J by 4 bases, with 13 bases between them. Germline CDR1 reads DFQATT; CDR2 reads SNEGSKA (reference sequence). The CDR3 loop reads CSAETDGYEQYF. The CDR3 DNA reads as TGCAGTGCCGAAACCGACGGGTACGAGCAGTACTTC.

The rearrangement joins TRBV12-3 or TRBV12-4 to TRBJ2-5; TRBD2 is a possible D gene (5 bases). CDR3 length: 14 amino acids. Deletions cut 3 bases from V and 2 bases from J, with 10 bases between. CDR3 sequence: CASSFVSGQETQYF. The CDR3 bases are TGTGCCAGCAGTTTCGTGAGCGGACAAGAGACCCAGTACTTC.

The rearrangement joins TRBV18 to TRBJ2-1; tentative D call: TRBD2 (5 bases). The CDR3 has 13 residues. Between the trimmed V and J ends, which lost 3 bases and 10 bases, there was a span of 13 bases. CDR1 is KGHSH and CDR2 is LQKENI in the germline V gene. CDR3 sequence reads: CASSPLEGSEQFF. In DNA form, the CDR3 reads TGTGCCAGCTCACCCCTAGAGGGTAGCGAGCAGTTCTTC. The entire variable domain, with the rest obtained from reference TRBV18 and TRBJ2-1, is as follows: NAGVMQNPRHLVRRRGQEARLRCSPMKGHSHVYWYRQLPEEGLKFMVYLQKENIIDESGMPKERFSAEFPKEGPSILRIQQVVRGDSAAYFCASSPLEGSEQFFGPGTRLTVL.

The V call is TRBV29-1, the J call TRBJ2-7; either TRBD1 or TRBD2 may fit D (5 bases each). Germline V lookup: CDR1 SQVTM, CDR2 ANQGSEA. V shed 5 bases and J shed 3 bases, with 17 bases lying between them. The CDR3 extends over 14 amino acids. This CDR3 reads CSVLRDVNVYEQYF. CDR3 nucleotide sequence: TGCAGCGTTCTCCGGGACGTGAATGTCTACGAGCAGTACTTC.